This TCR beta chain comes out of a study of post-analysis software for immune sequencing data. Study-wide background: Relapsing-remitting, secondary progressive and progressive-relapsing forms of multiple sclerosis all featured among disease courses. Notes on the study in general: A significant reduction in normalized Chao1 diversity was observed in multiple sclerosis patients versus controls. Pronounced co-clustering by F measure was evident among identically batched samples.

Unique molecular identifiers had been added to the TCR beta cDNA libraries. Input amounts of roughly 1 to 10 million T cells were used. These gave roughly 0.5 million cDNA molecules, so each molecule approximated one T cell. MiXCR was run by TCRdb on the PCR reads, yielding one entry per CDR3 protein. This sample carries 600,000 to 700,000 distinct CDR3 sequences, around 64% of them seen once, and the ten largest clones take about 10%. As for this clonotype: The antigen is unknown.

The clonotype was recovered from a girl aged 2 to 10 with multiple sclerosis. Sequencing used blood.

This CDR3 reads CASSLVLGGGPPEQFF. CDR3 in DNA: TGTGCCAGCAGCTTAGTCTTGGGGGGGGGCCCTCCTGAGCAGTTCTTC. The rearrangement joins TRBV11-2 to TRBJ2-1; D is possibly TRBD2 (7 bases). From germline, CDR1 is SGHAT and CDR2 FQNNGV. This CDR3 is 16 amino acids long. V lost 1 base and J 9 bases, leaving 19 bases between the germline ends.